The T cell receptor beta chain under discussion was sequenced for a study of T cell responses to AZD1222 COVID-19 vaccine. CDR1 SGHTA and CDR2 FQGNSA come from the germline V gene. Between the trimmed V and J ends, which lost 5 bases and 4 bases, there was a span of 9 bases. The CDR3 sequence is 13 residues long. The table came from immunoSEQ multiplex PCR; TCRdb's copy has only in-frame clones and leaves some out. The table lists some 140,000 clones, around 93% of them singletons. The sequence was obtained from an adult in good health. The chain uses TRBV7-2 and TRBJ1-3, with D uncertain. This specimen was peripheral blood, taken on day 0 of AZD1222 vaccination. CDR3 sequence (DNA): TGTGCCAGCAGCCCCGGATTGGGAAACACCATATATTTT. Residues: CASSPGLGNTIYF.